This is a list of T cell receptor beta chains from one sample in a study of T cells in Graves' hyperthyroidism and ophthalmopathy. TCRdb analysed the multiplex PCR reads with MiXCR anew, one entry per CDR3 protein. The sample carries about 500,000 distinct CDR3 sequences, around 15% recorded once. The sequencing sample was made of blood. All receptors derive from a woman under 40 with Graves' ophthalmopathy. CDR3s include the opening cysteine and the closing phenylalanine or tryptophan. A D gene is named only where the DNA matches it firmly. Clone sizes are given selectively: once, few, many, or a class where the clone is expanded.

V gene,D gene,clone size,J gene,CDR3 protein,CDR3 DNA
TRBV5-8,TRBD2,many,TRBJ2-1,CASSPEREPYNEQFF,TGTGCCAGCAGCCCCGAGCGGGAGCCCTACAATGAGCAGTTCTTC
TRBV6-2/TRBV6-3,-,many,TRBJ2-7,CASSHRTGLYEQYF,TGTGCCAGCTCCCATAGAACAGGGCTCTACGAGCAGTACTTC
TRBV7-2,-,many,TRBJ2-7,CASSFEGQSYEQYF,TGTGCCAGCAGCTTCGAAGGACAGAGCTACGAGCAGTACTTC
TRBV20-1,-,-,TRBJ2-7,CSARGATSREQYF,TGCAGTGCTAGAGGAGCGACCAGCCGCGAGCAGTACTTC
TRBV19,-,few,TRBJ1-5,CASSIWTANSNQPQHF,TGTGCCAGTAGTATTTGGACAGCTAATAGCAATCAGCCCCAGCATTTT
TRBV28,-,many,TRBJ2-4,CASSLGQLTNIQYF,TGTGCCAGCAGTTTAGGGCAGCTTACAAACATTCAGTACTTC
TRBV6-2/TRBV6-3,TRBD2,-,TRBJ2-7,CASSYGTSAGEQYF,TGTGCCAGCAGTTACGGGACTAGCGCTGGCGAGCAGTACTTC
TRBV6-2/TRBV6-3,-,few,TRBJ1-5,CASSYGGVGQPQHF,TGTGCCAGCAGCTACGGTGGGGTTGGTCAGCCCCAGCATTTT
TRBV4-2,-,few,TRBJ2-7,CASSTHSLRDSSYEQYF,TGTGCCAGCAGCACACACAGCTTGAGGGACTCCTCCTACGAGCAGTACTTC
TRBV7-2,-,many,TRBJ2-4,CASSFASGDKNIQYF,TGTGCCAGCAGCTTTGCATCGGGAGACAAAAACATTCAGTACTTC
TRBV20-1,-,many,TRBJ2-7,CSARRDTNSYEQYF,TGCAGTGCTAGAAGGGACACCAACTCCTACGAGCAGTACTTC
TRBV14,TRBD1,few,TRBJ2-5,CASSHLTLRDRQETQYF,TGTGCCAGCAGCCACCTCACCCTCCGGGACAGACAAGAGACCCAGTACTTC
TRBV7-9,-,many,TRBJ2-1,CASSQEQGEQFF,TGTGCCAGCAGCCAAGAACAGGGCGAGCAGTTCTTC
TRBV24-1,-,-,TRBJ2-6,CATAAGTANVLTF,TGTGCCACCGCTGCCGGGACAGCCAACGTCCTGACTTTC
TRBV12-3/TRBV12-4,TRBD2,few,TRBJ2-7,CASRAGTSGIYEQYF,TGTGCCAGCAGGGCCGGGACTAGCGGGATCTACGAGCAGTACTTC
TRBV12-3/TRBV12-4,-,many,TRBJ2-7,CASRNTDREGAYEQYF,TGTGCCAGCAGGAATACTGACAGGGAGGGAGCCTACGAGCAGTACTTC
TRBV5-4,-,-,TRBJ2-7,CASSWFIYEQYF,TGTGCCAGCAGCTGGTTTATCTACGAGCAGTACTTC
TRBV6-1,-,many,TRBJ1-4,CASSRTNNEKLFF,TGTGCCAGCAGCCGAACGAATAATGAAAAACTGTTTTTT
TRBV29-1,-,many,TRBJ2-1,CSVVVVYNEQFF,TGCAGCGTTGTTGTAGTCTACAATGAGCAGTTCTTC
TRBV20-1,TRBD2,many,TRBJ2-7,CSARQGGSVPEQYF,TGCAGTGCTAGACAGGGCGGGAGCGTCCCCGAGCAGTACTTC
TRBV20-1,-,many,TRBJ2-1,CSASSGPLTGVIDNEQFF,TGCAGTGCTAGCTCCGGTCCCCTTACGGGAGTCATTGACAATGAGCAGTTCTTC
TRBV20-1,TRBD2,many,TRBJ2-7,CSARDRTSGALREQYF,TGCAGTGCTAGAGATAGGACTAGCGGAGCCCTACGAGAGCAGTACTTC
TRBV7-9,TRBD2,few,TRBJ2-1,CASSTYSGLTSYNEQFF,TGTGCCAGCAGCACGTATAGCGGGCTGACTTCCTACAATGAGCAGTTCTTC
TRBV20-1,TRBD2,-,TRBJ2-1,CSARTRNEQFF,TGCAGTGCCCGGACTAGAAATGAGCAGTTCTTC
TRBV25-1,-,few,TRBJ1-6,CASSDLQEEGYNSPLHF,TGTGCCAGCAGTGATCTTCAGGAGGAGGGATATAATTCACCCCTCCACTTT
TRBV6-2/TRBV6-3,TRBD1,many,TRBJ2-7,CASRRDRDSHTYEQYF,TGTGCCAGCAGAAGGGACCGGGACAGCCACACCTACGAGCAGTACTTC
TRBV12-3/TRBV12-4,TRBD2,-,TRBJ2-5,CASSFRTSGRYF,TGTGCCAGCAGTTTCCGGACTAGCGGACGGTACTTC